This T cell receptor (beta chain) was recovered during a study of blood T cell repertoires in COVID-19. Study summary: Donors in the United States, Italy and Spain gave samples during acute or convalescent COVID-19.

This CDR3 spans 17 amino acids. Trimming left V 0 bases short and J 8 bases short, with 22 bases between. The germline V gene encodes CDR1 WNHNN and CDR2 SYGVQD (reference sequence). In this sample, this clone turned up a few times. Cohort assignment relied on participant-reported clinical history. Someone with COVID-19 had been met by exposed participants within 2 weeks before study entry. In the original processing: Amplification from reference gene primers served as the basis for estimated nucleated cell counts. Using immunoSEQ multiplex PCR, the repertoire was profiled, and TCRdb retains in-frame clones only, with some absent. V, J and clone size reflect that table, while D and trimming were determined from the DNA. The table lists about 190,000 clones, about four fifths of them singletons.

This chain connects TRBV10-1 to TRBJ1-2; D is ambiguous. The TCR originated in a woman in her thirties who had been exposed to COVID-19. Sequencing input: PBMCs or T cells enriched from blood (not recorded which). Written as DNA, the CDR3 is TGCGCCAGCAGTGAGTCGGGGTTCGGGAGGTGGACGTGCGGCTACACCTTC. It yields the protein CASSESGFGRWTCGYTF.